The rows below give T cell receptor beta chains drawn from one sample of a study of blood T cell repertoires in COVID-19. The method was immunoSEQ multiplex PCR; TCRdb's version includes in-frame clones alone and lacks a portion of them. Of about 130,000 clones in the sample, about 80% were seen once. Sequences were obtained from peripheral blood. Source of these receptors: a woman in her sixties or seventies with acute or convalescent COVID-19. Both conserved end residues are part of each CDR3.

v_call	j_call	cdr3_aa
TRBV7-8	TRBJ1-6	CASTPMGANNSPLHF
TRBV9	TRBJ1-1	CASSVGQGGTEAFF
TRBV9	TRBJ1-4	CASSLGLGEKLFF
TRBV10-3	TRBJ2-7	CAISLGRGRLEQYF
TRBV5-1	TRBJ1-2	CASSLQGYRGYTF
TRBV19	TRBJ2-6	CASREGLSSGANVLTF
TRBV6-5	TRBJ1-1	CASSTQRDSEAFF
TRBV12-3/TRBV12-4	TRBJ1-1	CASSSLENTEAFF
TRBV18	TRBJ1-1	CASSPLSRQNTEAFF
TRBV19	TRBJ1-5	CASSLTGGSNQPQHF
TRBV29-1	TRBJ1-1	CSVDQGQLGKAFF
TRBV13	TRBJ1-2	CASSQDRGKTGAYGYTF
TRBV3-1/TRBV3-2	TRBJ1-1	CASSATLGNTEAFF
TRBV5-1	TRBJ2-1	CASSLAYVGGPVNEQFF
TRBV6-5	TRBJ1-1	CASRRDRTMNTEAFF
TRBV5-1	TRBJ2-7	CASSLAAGGPYEQYF
TRBV30	TRBJ1-2	CAWGNRGYGYTF
TRBV24-1	TRBJ1-2	CATSDFQGAYTF
TRBV29-1	TRBJ1-5	CSAGSQRSQPQHF
TRBV24-1	TRBJ2-3	CATSDSLSTDTQYF
TRBV20-1	TRBJ1-5	CSASEGQGQPQHF
TRBV20-1	TRBJ2-1	CSASPGQGMRGTYNEQFF
TRBV10-2	TRBJ2-5	CASSNGLARRETQYF
TRBV3-1/TRBV3-2	TRBJ2-2	CASSQDYRVNTGELFF
TRBV5-1	TRBJ2-4	CASSWDSRRQYF
TRBV5-6	TRBJ2-3	CASSFGLGPATDTQYF
TRBV5-1	TRBJ1-6	CASSAGQPLDSPLHF
TRBV2	TRBJ1-1	CASSSTIMNTEAFF
TRBV5-6	TRBJ2-6	CASSLPGLSLGANVLTF
TRBV5-1	TRBJ2-1	CASSNGPPQGLGGDEQFF
TRBV5-6	TRBJ2-5	CASSLRGGETQYF
TRBV30	TRBJ2-1	CAWSVRAGTHNEQFF
TRBV29-1	TRBJ1-4	CSPNGGTDNEKLFF
TRBV5-1	TRBJ1-1	CASREQGSVMNTEAFF
TRBV5-5	TRBJ2-3	CASSLGGPRLAGRTDTQYF
TRBV19	TRBJ1-1	CASSKGATVYTEAFF